A single sample is the source of the 11 T cell receptor beta chains below, sequenced in a study of blood T cell repertoires in COVID-19. Using immunoSEQ multiplex PCR, the repertoire was profiled, and TCRdb retains in-frame clones only, with some absent. The sample consists of fewer than 85,000 clones, roughly 82% of them appearing once. Source material: peripheral blood. The source of these receptors is a human donor in a cohort sampled during active COVID-19.

This chain uses TRBV14 with TRBJ1-6; D uncertain. V lost 0 bases and J lost 6, with 9 bases in between. The CDR3 has 15 residues. Germline V gives CDR1 SGHDN, CDR2 FVKESK. CDR3 nucleotides: TGTGCCAGCAGCCAAGACGCCAGGCTTAATTCACCCCTCCACTTT. Its protein product is CASSQDARLNSPLHF. The full variable domain, in which reference TRBV14 and TRBJ1-6 provide the parts outside the CDR3, is EAGVTQFPSHSVIEKGQTVTLRCDPISGHDNLYWYRRVMGKEIKFLLHFVKESKQDESGMPNNRFLAERTGGTYSTLKVQPAELEDSGVYFCASSQDARLNSPLHFGNGTRLTVT.

The chain employs TRBV29-1 and TRBJ1-1, with a possible D match to TRBD1 (6 bases). V lost 7 bases to trimming and J lost 1 base, with 10 bases between them. This CDR3 has 12 amino acids. Looked up from germline, CDR1 is SQVTM and CDR2 is ANQGSEA. For the CDR3, the DNA is TGCAGCGCGGGACAAAGGAACACTGAAGCTTTCTTT. As protein: CSAGQRNTEAFF.

The chain links TRBV18 to TRBJ1-1; D gene unclear. The CDR3 runs to 13 residues. The V end lost 5 bases, the J end lost 0 bases, and 7 bases lay between the germline ends. Germline values: CDR1 KGHSH, CDR2 LQKENI. The CDR3 here is CASSAEVNTEAFF. The CDR3 nucleotides read TGTGCCAGCTCAGCCGAGGTGAACACTGAAGCTTTCTTT.

This chain connects TRBV19 to TRBJ2-4; tentatively, D is TRBD2 (6 bases). With 10 bases removed from V and 8 bases from J, the gap between germline ends came to 18 bases. The CDR3 spans 13 residues. In germline, CDR1 is LNHDA, CDR2 SQIVND (reference sequence). Here the CDR3 DNA reads TGTGCCACCGAGGCGCGGGGTGAGGACATTCAGTACTTC. This encodes CATEARGEDIQYF.

This clone has only one observation. The chain is built from TRBV5-1 and TRBJ2-3; 10 bases are a match to TRBD2. Germline V gene data show CDR1 as SGHRS and CDR2 as YFSETQ. V was pared by 1 base and J by 2 bases, with 4 bases of the junction left unmatched. This CDR3 comprises 16 residues. The CDR3 DNA follows: TGCGCCAGCAGCTTGCTGACTAGCGGGTACACAGATACGCAGTATTTT. Translation gives CASSLLTSGYTDTQYF.

This clone was counted a few times. The genes are TRBV19 and TRBJ1-3; possible D gene TRBD1, 5 bases. CDR3 size: 14 residues. V shed 4 bases and J shed 0 bases, with 7 bases lying between them. The germline gives CDR1 LNHDA, CDR2 SQIVND (reference sequence). The CDR3, as DNA: TGTGCCAGTAGTAGACAGTCCTCTGGAAACACCATATATTTT. The encoded protein is CASSRQSSGNTIYF.

The chain uses TRBV5-1 and TRBJ2-1; TRBD2 agrees at 7 bases. Germline-derived CDR1 and CDR2 are SGHRS and YFSETQ. J gave up 5 bases and V 0 bases, and 14 bases lay outside the gene matches. This CDR3 is built from 18 residues. The CDR3 DNA follows: TGCGCCAGCAGCTTGGACCCAACGTTGAGCGGGGTCGACAATGAGCAGTTCTTC. It codes for CASSLDPTLSGVDNEQFF.

The gene calls are TRBV3-1 (or the pseudogene TRBV3-2) and TRBJ2-3, with D possibly being TRBD2 (7 bases). The V gene lost 4 bases and the J gene lost 6 bases, with 11 bases spanning the gap. Germline V gives CDR1 LGHDT, CDR2 YNNKEL (reference sequence). This CDR3 contains 13 residues. CDR3 protein: CASSRRGADTQYF. CDR3 nucleotide sequence: TGTGCCAGCAGCCGCCGGGGGGCCGATACGCAGTATTTT.

The V and J genes are TRBV7-6 and TRBJ1-5; the match to TRBD1 covers 9 bases. Per the germline V gene, CDR1 is SGHVS and CDR2 is FNYEAQ. CDR3 size: 15 residues. Trimming cost V 5 bases and J 6 bases; bases outside gene matches: 8. CDR3 sequence (DNA): TGTGCCAGCAGCCAGGATGGACAGGGGAGTCAGCCCCAGCATTTT. Its protein product is CASSQDGQGSQPQHF.

This clone is a singleton in its sample. The V and J genes are TRBV28 and TRBJ2-7; D ambiguous. Germline assignment: CDR1 MDHEN and CDR2 SYDVKM. Deletions cut 6 bases from V and 0 bases from J, with 6 bases between. This CDR3 spans 12 amino acids. Here the CDR3 DNA reads TGTGCCAGCAGGTATAGCTCCTACGAGCAGTACTTC. Amino acid sequence: CASRYSSYEQYF.

J is TRBJ2-1 and V is TRBV7-3; 7 nucleotides align to TRBD2. Germline V lookup: CDR1 SGHTA, CDR2 FQGTGA. The CDR3 totals 16 residues. Trimming at V came to 2 bases and at J to 2 bases, leaving 6 bases not matched to a gene. CDR3 coding DNA: TGTGCCAGCAGCTTATCGCCGGGGGGACCCTACAATGAGCAGTTCTTC. Encoded protein: CASSLSPGGPYNEQFF. The full variable domain, in which reference TRBV7-3 and TRBJ2-1 provide the parts outside the CDR3, is GAGVSQTPSNKVTEKGKYVELRCDPISGHTALYWYRQSLGQGPEFLIYFQGTGAADDSGLPNDRFFAVRPEGSVSTLKIQRTERGDSAVYLCASSLSPGGPYNEQFFGPGTRLTVL.